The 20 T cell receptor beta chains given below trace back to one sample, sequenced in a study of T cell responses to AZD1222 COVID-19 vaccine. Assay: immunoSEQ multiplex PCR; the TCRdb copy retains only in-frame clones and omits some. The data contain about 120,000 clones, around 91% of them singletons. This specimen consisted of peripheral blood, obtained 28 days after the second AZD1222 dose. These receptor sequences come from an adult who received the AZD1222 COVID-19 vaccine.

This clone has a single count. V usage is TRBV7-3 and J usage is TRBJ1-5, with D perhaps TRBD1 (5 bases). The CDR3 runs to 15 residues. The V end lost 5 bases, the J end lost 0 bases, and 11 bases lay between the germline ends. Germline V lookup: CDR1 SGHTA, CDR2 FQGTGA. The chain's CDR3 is CASSRDGYSNQPQHF. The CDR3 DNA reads TGTGCCAGCAGCCGGGACGGGTATAGCAATCAGCCCCAGCATTTT.

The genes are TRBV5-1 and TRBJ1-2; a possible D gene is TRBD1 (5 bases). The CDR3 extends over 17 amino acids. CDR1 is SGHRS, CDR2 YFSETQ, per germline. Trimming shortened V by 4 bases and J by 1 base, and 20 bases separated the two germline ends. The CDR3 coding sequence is TGCGCCAGCAGCCCGGGGACTACGAGGACTAATAACTATGGCTACACCTTC. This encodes CASSPGTTRTNNYGYTF.

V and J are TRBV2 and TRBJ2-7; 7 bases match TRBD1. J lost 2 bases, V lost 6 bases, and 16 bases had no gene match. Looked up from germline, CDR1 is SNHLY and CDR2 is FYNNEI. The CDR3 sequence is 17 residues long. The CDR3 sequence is CASRKLGGHTTPYEQYF. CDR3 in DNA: TGTGCCAGCAGGAAGTTAGGGGGCCACACTACCCCCTACGAGCAGTACTTC.

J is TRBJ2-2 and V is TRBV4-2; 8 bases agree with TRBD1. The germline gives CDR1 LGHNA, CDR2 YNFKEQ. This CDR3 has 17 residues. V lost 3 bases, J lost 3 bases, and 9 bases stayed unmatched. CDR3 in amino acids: CASSQEQGAVDTGELFF. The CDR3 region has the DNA TGTGCCAGCAGCCAGGAGCAGGGGGCAGTAGACACCGGGGAGCTGTTTTTT.

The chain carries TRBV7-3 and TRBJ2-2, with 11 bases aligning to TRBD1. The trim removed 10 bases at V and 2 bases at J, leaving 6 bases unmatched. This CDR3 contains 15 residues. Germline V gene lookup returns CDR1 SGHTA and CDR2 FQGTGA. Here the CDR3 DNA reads TGTGCCACCCAGCGGACAGGGGGCAACACCGGGGAGCTGTTTTTT. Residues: CATQRTGGNTGELFF.

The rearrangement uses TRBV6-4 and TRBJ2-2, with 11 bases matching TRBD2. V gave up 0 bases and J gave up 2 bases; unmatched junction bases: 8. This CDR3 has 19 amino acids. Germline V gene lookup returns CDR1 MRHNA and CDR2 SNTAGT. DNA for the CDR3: TGTGCCAGCAGTGACTCGTTAACTAGCGGGAGAGGCAACACCGGGGAGCTGTTTTTT. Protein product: CASSDSLTSGRGNTGELFF.

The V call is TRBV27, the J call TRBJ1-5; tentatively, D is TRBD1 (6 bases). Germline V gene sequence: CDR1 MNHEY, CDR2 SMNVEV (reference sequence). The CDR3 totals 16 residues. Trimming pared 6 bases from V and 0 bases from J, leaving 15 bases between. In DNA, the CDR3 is TGTGCCAGCAGAGCAGACAGGCGAAATAGCAATCAGCCCCAGCATTTT. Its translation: CASRADRRNSNQPQHF.

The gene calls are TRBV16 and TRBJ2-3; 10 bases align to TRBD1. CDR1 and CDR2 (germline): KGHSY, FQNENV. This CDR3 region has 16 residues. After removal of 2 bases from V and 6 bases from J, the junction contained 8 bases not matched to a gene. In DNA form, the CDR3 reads TGTGCCAGCAGCCAACCAAGACAGGGGGCAAGGGATACGCAGTATTTT. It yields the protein CASSQPRQGARDTQYF.

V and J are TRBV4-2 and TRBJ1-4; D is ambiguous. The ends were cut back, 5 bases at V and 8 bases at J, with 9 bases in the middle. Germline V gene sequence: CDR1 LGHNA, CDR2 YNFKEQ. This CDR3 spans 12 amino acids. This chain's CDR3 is CASSNREEKLFF. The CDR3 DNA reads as TGTGCCAGCAGCAACAGAGAGGAAAAACTGTTTTTT.

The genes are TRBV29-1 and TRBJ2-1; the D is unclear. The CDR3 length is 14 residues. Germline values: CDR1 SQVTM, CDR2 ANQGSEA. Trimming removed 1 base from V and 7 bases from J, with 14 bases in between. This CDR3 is CSVEGAGNRNEQFF. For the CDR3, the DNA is TGCAGCGTTGAAGGGGCAGGAAATAGAAATGAGCAGTTCTTC.

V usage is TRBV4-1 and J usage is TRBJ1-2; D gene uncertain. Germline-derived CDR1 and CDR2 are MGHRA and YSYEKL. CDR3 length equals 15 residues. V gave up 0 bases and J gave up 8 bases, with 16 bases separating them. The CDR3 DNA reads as TGCGCCAGCAGCCAAGATCAGCGACCTCCGGGAGGCTACACCTTC. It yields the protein CASSQDQRPPGGYTF.

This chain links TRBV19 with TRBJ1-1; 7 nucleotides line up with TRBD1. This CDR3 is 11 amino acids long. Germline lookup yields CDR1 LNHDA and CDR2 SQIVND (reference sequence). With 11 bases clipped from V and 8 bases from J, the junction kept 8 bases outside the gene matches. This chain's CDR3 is CAAGTAKEAFF. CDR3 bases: TGTGCCGCCGGGACAGCTAAAGAAGCTTTCTTT.

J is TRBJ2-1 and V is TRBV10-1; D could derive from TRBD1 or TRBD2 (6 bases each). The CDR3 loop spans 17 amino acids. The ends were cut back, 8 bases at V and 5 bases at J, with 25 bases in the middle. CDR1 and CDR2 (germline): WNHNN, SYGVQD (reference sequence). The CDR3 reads CASSEGGGIGSHNEQFF. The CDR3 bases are TGCGCCAGCTCAGAAGGAGGGGGAATAGGGTCACACAATGAGCAGTTCTTC.

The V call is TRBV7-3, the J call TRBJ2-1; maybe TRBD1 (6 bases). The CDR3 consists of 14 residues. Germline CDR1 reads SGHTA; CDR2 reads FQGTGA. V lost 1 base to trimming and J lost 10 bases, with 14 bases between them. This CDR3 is CASSLRRTATEQFF. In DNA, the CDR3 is TGTGCCAGCAGCTTAAGGAGGACAGCGACGGAGCAGTTCTTC.

The CDR3 bases are TGTGCCAGCAGCCAAGATGACCCCAGGGGATATTCACCCCTCCACTTT. This codes for CASSQDDPRGYSPLHF. The V and J genes are TRBV4-2 and TRBJ1-6, with D tentatively TRBD1 (6 bases). With 0 bases removed from V and 8 bases from J, the gap between germline ends came to 14 bases. CDR1 and CDR2 (germline): LGHNA, YNFKEQ. The CDR3 covers 16 residues.

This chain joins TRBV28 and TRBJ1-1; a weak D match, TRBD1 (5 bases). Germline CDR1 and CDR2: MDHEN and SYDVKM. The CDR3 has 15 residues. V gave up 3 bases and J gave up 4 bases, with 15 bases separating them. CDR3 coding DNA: TGTGCCAGCAGTTTCTCCTGGCAGGGAGGCACTGAAGCTTTCTTT. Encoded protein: CASSFSWQGGTEAFF.

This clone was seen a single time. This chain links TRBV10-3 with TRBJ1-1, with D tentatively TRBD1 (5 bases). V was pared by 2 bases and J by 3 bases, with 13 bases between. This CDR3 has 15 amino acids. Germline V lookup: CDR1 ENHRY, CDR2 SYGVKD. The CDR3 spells CAISEPGGRDTEAFF. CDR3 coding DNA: TGTGCCATCAGTGAGCCGGGGGGGAGGGACACTGAAGCTTTCTTT.

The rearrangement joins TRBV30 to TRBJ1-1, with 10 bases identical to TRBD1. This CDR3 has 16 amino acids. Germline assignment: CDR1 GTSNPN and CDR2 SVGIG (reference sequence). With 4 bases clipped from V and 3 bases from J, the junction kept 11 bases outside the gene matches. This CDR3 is CAWMDRGWEEDTEAFF. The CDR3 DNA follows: TGTGCCTGGATGGACAGGGGGTGGGAGGAGGACACTGAAGCTTTCTTT.

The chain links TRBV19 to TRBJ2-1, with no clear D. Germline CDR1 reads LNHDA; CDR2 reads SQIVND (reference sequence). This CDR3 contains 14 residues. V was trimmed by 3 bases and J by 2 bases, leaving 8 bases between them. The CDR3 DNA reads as TGTGCCAGTAGTATGGTACAGCCCTACAATGAGCAGTTCTTC. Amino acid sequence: CASSMVQPYNEQFF. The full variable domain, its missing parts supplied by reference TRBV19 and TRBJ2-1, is DGGITQSPKYLFRKEGQNVTLSCEQNLNHDAMYWYRQDPGQGLRLIYYSQIVNDFQKGDIAEGYSVSREKKESFPLTVTSAQKNPTAFYLCASSMVQPYNEQFFGPGTRLTVL.

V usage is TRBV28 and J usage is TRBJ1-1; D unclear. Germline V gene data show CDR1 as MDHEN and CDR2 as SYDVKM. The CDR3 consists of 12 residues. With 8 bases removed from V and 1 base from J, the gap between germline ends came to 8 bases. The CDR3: CASGRGNTEAFF. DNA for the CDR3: TGTGCCAGCGGTCGAGGGAACACTGAAGCTTTCTTT.